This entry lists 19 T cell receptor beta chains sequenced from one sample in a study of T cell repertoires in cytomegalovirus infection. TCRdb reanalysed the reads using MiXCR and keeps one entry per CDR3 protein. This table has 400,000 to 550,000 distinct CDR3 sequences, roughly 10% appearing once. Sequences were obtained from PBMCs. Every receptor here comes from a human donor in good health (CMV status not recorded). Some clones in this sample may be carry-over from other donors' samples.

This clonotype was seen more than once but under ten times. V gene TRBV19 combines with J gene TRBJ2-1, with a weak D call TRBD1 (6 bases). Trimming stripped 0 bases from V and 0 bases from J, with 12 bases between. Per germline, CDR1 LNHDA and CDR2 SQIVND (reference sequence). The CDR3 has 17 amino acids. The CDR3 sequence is CASSIDFGTSSYNEQFF. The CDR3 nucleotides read TGTGCCAGTAGTATAGATTTCGGGACAAGCTCCTACAATGAGCAGTTCTTC.

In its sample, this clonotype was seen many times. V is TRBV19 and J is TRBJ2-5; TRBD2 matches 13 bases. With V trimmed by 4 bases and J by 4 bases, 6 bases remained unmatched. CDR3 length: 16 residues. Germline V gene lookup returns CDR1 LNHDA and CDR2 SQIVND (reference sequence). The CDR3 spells CASSTRLAGGSETQYF. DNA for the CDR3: TGTGCCAGTAGTACGAGACTAGCGGGGGGTTCAGAGACCCAGTACTTC.

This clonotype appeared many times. The CDR3: CASSFLDSTYEQYF. The CDR3 coding sequence is TGTGCCAGCAGTTTCCTGGACTCAACCTACGAGCAGTACTTC. The V gene is TRBV12-3 or TRBV12-4, the J gene TRBJ2-7; D is possibly TRBD2 (5 bases). The V end lost 3 bases, the J end lost 2 bases, and 11 bases lay between the germline ends. The CDR3 extends over 14 amino acids.

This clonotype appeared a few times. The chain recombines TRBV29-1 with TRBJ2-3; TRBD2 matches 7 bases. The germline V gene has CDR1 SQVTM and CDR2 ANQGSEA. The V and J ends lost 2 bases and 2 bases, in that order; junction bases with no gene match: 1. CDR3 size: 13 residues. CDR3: CSVERGVTDTQYF. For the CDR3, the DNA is TGCAGCGTTGAACGGGGGGTCACAGATACGCAGTATTTT.

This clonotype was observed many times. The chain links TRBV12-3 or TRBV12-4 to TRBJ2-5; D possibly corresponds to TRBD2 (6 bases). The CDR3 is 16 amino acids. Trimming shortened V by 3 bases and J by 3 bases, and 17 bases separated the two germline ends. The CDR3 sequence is CASSLRRDVHEETQYF. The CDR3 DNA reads TGTGCCAGCAGTTTGCGGCGGGACGTCCACGAAGAGACCCAGTACTTC.

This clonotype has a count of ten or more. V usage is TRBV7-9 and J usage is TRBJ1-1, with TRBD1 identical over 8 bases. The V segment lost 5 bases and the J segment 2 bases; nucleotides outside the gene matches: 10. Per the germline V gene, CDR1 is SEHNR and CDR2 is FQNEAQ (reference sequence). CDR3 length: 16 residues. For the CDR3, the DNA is TGTGCCAGCAGCGGCAGACAGGGGATGGTAAACACTGAAGCTTTCTTT. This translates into CASSGRQGMVNTEAFF.

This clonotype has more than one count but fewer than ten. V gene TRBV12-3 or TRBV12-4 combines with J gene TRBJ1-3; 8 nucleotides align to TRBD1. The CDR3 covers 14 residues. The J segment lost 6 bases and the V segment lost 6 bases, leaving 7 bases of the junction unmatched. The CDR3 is CASRSNRGANTIYF. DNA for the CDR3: TGTGCCAGCAGAAGCAACAGGGGGGCAAACACCATATATTTT.

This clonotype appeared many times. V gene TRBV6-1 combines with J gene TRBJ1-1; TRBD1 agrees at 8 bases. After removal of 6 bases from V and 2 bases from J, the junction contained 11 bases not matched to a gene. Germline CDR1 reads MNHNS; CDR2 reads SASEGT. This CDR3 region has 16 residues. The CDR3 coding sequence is TGTGCCAGCAGCCTCGGACAGGGTATGAAAAACACTGAAGCTTTCTTT. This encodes CASSLGQGMKNTEAFF.

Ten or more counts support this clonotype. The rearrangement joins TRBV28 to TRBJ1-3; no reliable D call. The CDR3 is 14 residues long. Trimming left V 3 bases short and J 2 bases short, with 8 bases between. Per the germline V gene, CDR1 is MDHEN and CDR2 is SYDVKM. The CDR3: CASSFRGPGNTIYF. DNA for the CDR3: TGTGCCAGCAGTTTCAGAGGGCCTGGAAACACCATATATTTT.

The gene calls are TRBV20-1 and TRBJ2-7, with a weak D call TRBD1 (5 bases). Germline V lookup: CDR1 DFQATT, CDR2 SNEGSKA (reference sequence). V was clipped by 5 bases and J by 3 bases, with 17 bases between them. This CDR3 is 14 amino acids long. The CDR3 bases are TGCAGTGCTCCGACAGACCTCGGCCTCTACGAGCAGTACTTC. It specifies CSAPTDLGLYEQYF.

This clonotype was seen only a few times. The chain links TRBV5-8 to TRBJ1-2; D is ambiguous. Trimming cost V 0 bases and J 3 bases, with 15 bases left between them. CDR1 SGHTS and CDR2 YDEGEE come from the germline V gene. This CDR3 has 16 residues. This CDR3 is CASSLALTQIDYGYTF. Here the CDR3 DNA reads TGTGCCAGCAGCTTGGCCCTTACACAGATCGACTATGGCTACACCTTC.

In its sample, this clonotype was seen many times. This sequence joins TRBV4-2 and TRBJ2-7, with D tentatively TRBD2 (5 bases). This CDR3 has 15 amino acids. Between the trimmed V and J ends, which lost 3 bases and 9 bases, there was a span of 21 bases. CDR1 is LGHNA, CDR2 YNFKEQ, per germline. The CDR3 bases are TGTGCCAGCAGCCAGGCCCCGGGATCCGACGCCGGGCAGTACTTC. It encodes CASSQAPGSDAGQYF.

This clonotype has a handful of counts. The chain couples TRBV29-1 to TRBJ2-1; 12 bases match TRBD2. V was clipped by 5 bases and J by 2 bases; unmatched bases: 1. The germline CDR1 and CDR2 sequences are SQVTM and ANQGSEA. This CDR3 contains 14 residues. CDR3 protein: CSVRTSGTYNEQFF. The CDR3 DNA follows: TGCAGCGTTAGGACTAGCGGGACCTACAATGAGCAGTTCTTC.

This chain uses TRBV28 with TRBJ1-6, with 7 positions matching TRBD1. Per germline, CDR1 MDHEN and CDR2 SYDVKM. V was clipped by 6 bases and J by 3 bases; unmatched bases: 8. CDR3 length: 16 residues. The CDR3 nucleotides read TGTGCCAGCAGGTCCCAAGGGGGCGGCTATAATTCACCCCTCCACTTT. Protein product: CASRSQGGGYNSPLHF.

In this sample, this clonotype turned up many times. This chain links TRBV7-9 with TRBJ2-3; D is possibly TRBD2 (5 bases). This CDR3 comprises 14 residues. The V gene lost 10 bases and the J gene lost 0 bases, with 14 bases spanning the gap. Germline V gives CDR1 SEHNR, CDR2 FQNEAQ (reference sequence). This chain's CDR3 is CATPRALSTDTQYF. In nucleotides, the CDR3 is TGTGCCACCCCGAGGGCTTTGAGCACAGATACGCAGTATTTT.

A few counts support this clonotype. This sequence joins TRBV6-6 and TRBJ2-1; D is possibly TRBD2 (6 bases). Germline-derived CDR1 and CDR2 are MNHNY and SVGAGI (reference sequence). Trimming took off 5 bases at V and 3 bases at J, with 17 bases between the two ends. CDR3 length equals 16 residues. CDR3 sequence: CASSPLPGEIYNEQFF. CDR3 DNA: TGTGCCAGCAGTCCCCTACCGGGGGAGATCTACAATGAGCAGTTCTTC.

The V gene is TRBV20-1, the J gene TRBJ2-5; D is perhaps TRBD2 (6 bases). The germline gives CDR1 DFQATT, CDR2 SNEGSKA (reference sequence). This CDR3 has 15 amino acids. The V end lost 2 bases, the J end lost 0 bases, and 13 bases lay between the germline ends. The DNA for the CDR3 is TGCAGTGCTAGACCACTCCGGGACTACCAAGAGACCCAGTACTTC. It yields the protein CSARPLRDYQETQYF.

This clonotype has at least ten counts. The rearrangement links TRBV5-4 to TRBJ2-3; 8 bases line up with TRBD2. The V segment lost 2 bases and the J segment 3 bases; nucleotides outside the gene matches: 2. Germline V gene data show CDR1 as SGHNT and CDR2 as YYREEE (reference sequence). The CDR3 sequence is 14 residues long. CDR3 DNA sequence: TGTGCCAGCAGCTTCACGGGGGGGACAGATACGCAGTATTTT. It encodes CASSFTGGTDTQYF.

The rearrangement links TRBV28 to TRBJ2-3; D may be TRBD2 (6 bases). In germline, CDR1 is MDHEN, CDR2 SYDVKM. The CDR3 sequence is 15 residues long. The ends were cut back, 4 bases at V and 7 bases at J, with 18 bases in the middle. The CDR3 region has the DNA TGTGCCAGCAGTTCACCGGGCAGGAGGGTCAATACGCAGTATTTT. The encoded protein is CASSSPGRRVNTQYF.